Included here is one T cell receptor (beta chain) sequence, with context. It has no known antigen specificity. There are no base qualities to consult, and no much larger clone falls within one base. The label giving this sample's time point can be read as: baseline before first vaccination. The vaccinee samples were drawn from two UK trials, COV001 and COV002, one of which was a single-blind randomized controlled phase 2/3 trial testing AZD1222 (ChAdOx1 nCoV-19) in healthy adults. Trial participant PBMC samples were collected at day 0 and day 28 after the second dose for TCRbeta chain sequencing. The CDR3 regions of human TCRbeta chains were subjected to immunosequencing. Processing in the source paper ran as follows. Repertoire TCRs were matched against a reference library of SARS-CoV-2-specific TCRs generated with the MIRA antigen-specificity platform. Breadth was defined as the fraction of unique TCRs that were SARS-CoV-2-associated. Depth was defined as the fraction of total T cells that were SARS-CoV-2-associated. Using the MIRA data, each spike-specific TCR was assigned both to the spike region to which the TCR was reactive and to a CD4 or CD8 class. Log10-transformed breadth and depth values were compared by one-way ANOVA with Sidak's multiple comparisons tests. TCRdb limited this immuneACCESS table to in-frame rearrangements with V and J called. A share of clones is missing; checked studies link under half to unresolved V genes, and the rest is unexplained. From that table come the V and J calls and clone size; the DNA was used to work out D and trimming. The table for this sample lists about 87,000 clones; around 91% of them were counted only once. Approximately 9.1% of the sample belongs to the ten largest clones.

This sample is drawn from a study of T cell responses to AZD1222 COVID-19 vaccine (dated by TCRdb to 2020 to 2022). Some background on the complete study: AZD1222 recipients with second doses at about 4 weeks or about 12 weeks were pooled, because spike-specific TCR depth and breadth did not differ between schedules. TCR sequencing covered some 250 trial participants: 200 to 210 given two doses of AZD1222 and 26 given two doses of MenACWY control vaccine. Trial participants were enrolled into age subgroups of 18-55, 56-69 and 70-plus years, which contained about 160, 30 and 59 TCR-sequenced participants, respectively. Overall results and qualifications from the work: Conclusions about previously exposed vaccinees are limited because only six or seven AZD1222 recipients were SARS-CoV-2 seropositive at baseline. Most participants were white British and females outnumbered males, and the authors suggested that clonal diversity may have been underestimated. The whole spike protein was spanned by vaccine-associated CD4 TCRs, and dominant responses were seen in regions 160-218 and 743-854. No day 14 peak-response samples were available, so repertoires were characterized only after the peak T cell response. After two AZD1222 doses, spike-specific TCR breadth and depth were significantly higher than at day 0 and than in MenACWY recipients. Epitopes outside the regions mutated in the B.1.351 and B.1.1.7 variants were reportedly recognized by nearly half of the unique spike-specific TCRs. In the small 56-69-year group, the increase in depth fell short of significance, most likely because of low power.

The CDR3 measures 17 amino acids from cysteine to phenylalanine. The sequence is cut down to CDR3 DNA, 51 bases in frame from base 1. Trimmed from V: 1 base; trimmed from J: 3 bases; junction bases lacking a gene match: 9. CDR1 is given as SGHNT and CDR2 as YYREEE, both from the germline V gene (reference sequence). The sequence was obtained from an adult in good health. The sample here was peripheral blood, taken on day 0 of AZD1222 vaccination. The rearranged chain carries TRBV5-4 and TRBJ1-4; the junction holds 7 bases that match TRBD1. The sequence in DNA is TGTGCCAGCAGCTTGCGGGCAGGGGGATCGGCTAATGAAAAACTGTTTTTT. The resulting protein is CASSLRAGGSANEKLFF.